This record covers a single T cell receptor (beta chain). Its antigen is as yet unknown. These data originate in a study of T cells in Graves' hyperthyroidism and ophthalmopathy. Whole-study findings and limits: A model built on 13 V-J features separated ophthalmopathy from stable hyperthyroidism.

The CDR3 regions of TCR beta were amplified from RNA transcripts. RT-PCR in the first round (using the HTBI primer set) targeted the TCR CDR3. TCRdb re-called the multiplex PCR reads with MiXCR, one entry per CDR3 protein. Of 550,000 to 600,000 distinct CDR3 sequences listed, 16% are singletons. On the basis of clinical symptoms, serum thyroxine and TRAb, thyroid ultrasound and orbital computed tomography, diagnoses were made. It was 8.5 to 10 ml of fresh peripheral blood that supplied the PBMCs. Germline V gene sequence: CDR1 MNHEY, CDR2 SVGAGI. This CDR3 has 14 residues. V lost 0 bases and J lost 5; bases outside the gene matches: 4.

The sample comprised blood. J is TRBJ2-7 and V is TRBV6-5; 7 bases are a match to TRBD1. The sequence derives from a woman aged 18-30 years with Graves' hyperthyroidism. The CDR3 spells CASSYSTGNHEQYF. DNA of the CDR3: TGTGCCAGCAGTTACTCGACAGGGAACCACGAGCAGTACTTC.